This paragraph covers one T cell receptor beta chain sequence. Its antigen remains unidentified. The data belong to a study of CD4 T cells in relation to SARS-CoV-2 and coronaviruses. For the study at large: The negative reference was HIV-1 Nef peptide pool or peptide-free culture.

The method was immunoSEQ multiplex PCR; TCRdb's version includes in-frame clones alone and lacks a portion of them. The sample contains 25,000 or so clones, under 80% of which appear only once. Unexposed donor CD4+ T cells date from about 2011-2018, before the COVID-19 pandemic. Isolation of CD4+ T cells took place after approximately 10 days in culture. Cells permitting, SARS-CoV-2 S/N and four cold-coronavirus spikes were tested on unexposed-donor CD4+ T cells. On days 3 and 7, cultures got half fresh IL-2 medium. Germline V gene lookup returns CDR1 SGHDT and CDR2 YYEEEE. This CDR3 has 15 amino acids. V lost 0 bases and J 2 bases, leaving 11 bases between the germline ends.

This receptor was identified in a human donor in good health. The material sequenced was CD4+ T cells from PBMCs, cultured in vitro. The rearrangement uses TRBV5-6 and TRBJ1-2; weak D call: TRBD1 (6 bases). CDR3 amino acids: CASSLGLTGNYGYTF. Written as DNA, the CDR3 is TGTGCCAGCAGCTTGGGCCTAACAGGGAACTATGGCTACACCTTC.